Listed here are 10 T cell receptor beta chains from one sample, sequenced in a study of identical twins. TCRdb reanalysed the 5' RACE reads using MiXCR and keeps one entry per CDR3 protein. The sample shows 520,000 or so distinct CDR3 sequences, approximately 22% of them seen only once. This sample also belongs to another study, concerning T cells expressing NK-cell markers.

What was sequenced was CD4+ T cells sorted from blood. The source of these receptors is a woman between 18 and 29 years old in good health.

This clonotype appeared a few times. The CDR3 bases are TGCAGTGCTAGCGGGCTAGCTTTGTACGAGCAGTACTTC. This codes for CSASGLALYEQYF. This sequence joins TRBV20-1 and TRBJ2-7; TRBD2 might be the D (5 bases). The CDR3 contains 13 residues. The germline V and J ends were trimmed by 3 bases and 4 bases, with 13 bases remaining between them. Per germline, CDR1 DFQATT and CDR2 SNEGSKA (reference sequence).

The gene calls are TRBV6-1 and TRBJ1-2; 8 bases are a match to TRBD1. The trim removed 6 bases at V and 4 bases at J, leaving 10 bases unmatched. CDR3 length equals 15 residues. CDR1 is MNHNS and CDR2 is SASEGT in the germline V gene. DNA of the CDR3: TGTGCCAGCAGAGCCATGGACAGGGTCGGCTATGGCTACACCTTC. Its translation: CASRAMDRVGYGYTF.

The rearrangement joins TRBV20-1 to TRBJ2-7; a weak D match, TRBD2 (5 bases). V lost 5 bases and J 0 bases, leaving 14 bases between the germline ends. The CDR3 extends over 14 amino acids. Germline CDR1 reads DFQATT; CDR2 reads SNEGSKA (reference sequence). CDR3 sequence (DNA): TGCAGTGCTTTGGCCCCCGGGATCTCCTACGAGCAGTACTTC. Its protein product is CSALAPGISYEQYF.

This chain uses TRBV2 with TRBJ2-1, with 12 bases identical to TRBD2. V shed 7 bases, J shed 13 bases, and the junction held 8 bases outside the gene matches. The CDR3 consists of 13 residues. Germline values: CDR1 SNHLY, CDR2 FYNNEI. CDR3 sequence reads: CASTLGLAGHQFF. The CDR3 DNA is TGTGCCAGCACCCTGGGACTAGCGGGTCATCAGTTCTTC.

The chain combines TRBV5-4 with TRBJ2-7; TRBD1 is a possible D gene (7 bases). Germline CDR1 is SGHNT and CDR2 is YYREEE (reference sequence). V gave up 4 bases and J gave up 5 bases, with 13 bases separating them. The CDR3 has 13 amino acids. The CDR3 DNA follows: TGTGCCAGCAGCAAGGGGGCTAGCGACGAGCAGTACTTC. Its translation is CASSKGASDEQYF.

In this sample, this clonotype turned up a few times. The chain carries TRBV7-2 and TRBJ1-2; 7 bases are a match to TRBD1. Germline loops: CDR1 SGHTA, CDR2 FQGNSA. The J segment lost 11 bases and the V segment lost 1 base, leaving 10 bases of the junction unmatched. This CDR3 region has 14 residues. The CDR3 DNA is TGTGCCAGCAGCTTAGGGCGACAGGGTCTTCGGTACACCTTC. Protein sequence: CASSLGRQGLRYTF.

This sequence joins TRBV9 and TRBJ2-4, with D hard to call. The V and J ends lost 0 bases and 6 bases respectively, with 7 bases between them. The CDR3 length is 13 residues. Germline V gives CDR1 SGDLS, CDR2 YYNGEE. CDR3 coding DNA: TGTGCCAGCAGCGTAGGCCAGGCAAACATTCAGTACTTC. Translated: CASSVGQANIQYF.

This clonotype has only a few counts. This chain links TRBV10-3 with TRBJ2-1, with 14 nucleotides matching TRBD2. The germline V gene encodes CDR1 ENHRY and CDR2 SYGVKD. This CDR3 region has 18 residues. Germline trimming cut 9 bases from V and 1 base from J; bases unmatched to any gene: 11. CDR3 DNA: TGTGCCATAAGATCGGGACTAGCGGGAGTTGGTTCCTACAATGAGCAGTTCTTC. This sequence encodes CAIRSGLAGVGSYNEQFF.

This clonotype was counted a few times. The J gene is TRBJ2-1, the V gene TRBV10-2; 8 nucleotides agree with TRBD2. Germline-derived CDR1 and CDR2 are WSHSY and SAAADI. This CDR3 contains 18 residues. V dropped 9 bases and J dropped 8; count of bases not matched to a gene: 24. Written as DNA, the CDR3 is TGCGCCAGTCGGCGGTTAGCGGGGTCCCTTTTGGGGGTCGATGAGCAGTTCTTC. Translation: CASRRLAGSLLGVDEQFF.

The chain combines TRBV15 with TRBJ2-1; D may be TRBD2 (6 bases). V was cut by 0 bases and J by 12 bases, with 12 bases left in between. CDR3 length: 13 residues. CDR1 is LNHNV, CDR2 YYDKDF, per germline (reference sequence). CDR3 nucleotide sequence: TGTGCCACCAGCAGAGAGGGAAGGGGAGGGCAGTTCTTC. Translating gives CATSREGRGGQFF.